This T cell receptor (beta chain) was recovered during a study of CD8 T cells in ankylosing spondylitis. General study points: CD8+ cells made up the disease-linked clones, which were relatively rare in peripheral blood. For ankylosing spondylitis blood, a TCR beta motif of fewer than 10 highly homologous variants appeared characteristic.

Quantitative 5'-RACE with molecular barcodes produced the TCR beta libraries. TCRdb passed the 5' RACE reads through MiXCR, listing each CDR3 protein once. The table includes over 700,000 distinct CDR3 sequences, 15% to 20% detected once. This clonotype was counted many times. The antigen remains undetermined. This CDR3 spans 14 amino acids. Germline loops: CDR1 MGHRA, CDR2 YSYEKL. The ends were cut back, 5 bases at V and 2 bases at J, with 13 bases in the middle. V and J are TRBV4-1 and TRBJ2-7, with D possibly being TRBD1 (6 bases). This clonotype originated in a male donor with ankylosing spondylitis. Sequences were obtained from blood, either unsorted or a sorted T cell fraction (not recorded which). The CDR3 reads CASSSQGQPYEQYF. For the CDR3, the DNA is TGCGCCAGCAGCTCCCAGGGGCAGCCCTACGAGCAGTACTTC.